These 32 T cell receptor beta chains originate from one sample sequenced in a study of multiple sclerosis patients with progressive multifocal leukoencephalopathy. Stated time point: roughly 12 months of natalizumab therapy. Some clones are missing from TCRdb's copy, which holds only in-frame ones; the method was immunoSEQ multiplex PCR. This sample yields more than 20,000 clones, of which approximately 90% are seen a single time; 2% to 2.5% belongs to the top ten. Source: PBMCs, taken from a patient treated with natalizumab. The receptors were gathered from a man younger than 45 with multiple sclerosis.

The count of this clone is one. The chain employs TRBV6-1 and TRBJ1-6; a possible D gene is TRBD1 (6 bases). V was cut by 3 bases and J by 8 bases, with 8 bases left in between. Per germline, CDR1 MNHNS and CDR2 SASEGT. The CDR3 is 13 residues long. The CDR3 protein is CASSDSGDSPLHF. CDR3 DNA: TGTGCCAGCAGTGATTCAGGGGATTCACCCCTCCACTTT.

V and J are TRBV9 and TRBJ2-1, with a weak D call TRBD2 (6 bases). V lost 4 bases and J lost 8, with 19 bases in between. In germline, CDR1 is SGDLS, CDR2 YYNGEE. CDR3 length: 15 residues. The DNA of the CDR3 is TGTGCCAGCAGCTCCCGCCTAGCGAAGGTCCATGAGCAGTTCTTC. Amino acids: CASSSRLAKVHEQFF.

The rearrangement links TRBV5-6 to TRBJ2-1, with D hard to call. CDR3 length: 11 residues. Per germline, CDR1 SGHDT and CDR2 YYEEEE. The germline V and J ends were trimmed by 1 base and 10 bases, with 6 bases remaining between them. CDR3 residues: CASSLTGEQFF. DNA of the CDR3: TGTGCCAGCAGCTTGACTGGAGAGCAGTTCTTC.

The V gene is TRBV7-2, the J gene TRBJ1-4; TRBD1 might be the D (5 bases). This CDR3 has 12 amino acids. The germline V gene has CDR1 SGHTA and CDR2 FQGNSA. V shed 5 bases and J shed 11 bases, with 12 bases lying between them. CDR3 in DNA: TGTGCCAGCAGCCCCCCTCAGGGCAAACTGTTTTTT. This sequence encodes CASSPPQGKLFF.

The V gene is TRBV4-1, the J gene TRBJ2-7; TRBD1 matches 9 bases. Germline V gene sequence: CDR1 MGHRA, CDR2 YSYEKL. Losses at the gene ends were 1 base for V and 2 bases for J; bases not matched to a gene: 3. The CDR3 sequence is 15 residues long. CDR3 sequence (DNA): TGCGCCAGCAGCCAAGGTGGGACAGGGACCTACGAGCAGTACTTC. Encoded protein: CASSQGGTGTYEQYF.

Only one count was recorded for this clone. The sample contains more than one DNA sequence encoding this CDR3. CDR3 protein: CAISESVIAGANTDTQYF. The DNA for the CDR3 is TGTGCCATCAGTGAGTCGGTAATAGCGGGAGCCAACACGGATACGCAGTATTTT. J is TRBJ2-3 and V is TRBV10-3, with 9 nucleotides matching TRBD2. V lost 0 bases, J lost 6 bases, and 13 bases stayed unmatched. Germline lookup yields CDR1 ENHRY and CDR2 SYGVKD. The CDR3 spans 18 residues.

DNA for the CDR3: TGTGCCAGCAGCTTTGCTGACCTGCCCCAGCATTTT. This gives the protein CASSFADLPQHF. This rearrangement joins TRBV7-9 to TRBJ1-5, with D unresolved. CDR3 length: 12 residues. Per germline, CDR1 SEHNR and CDR2 FQNEAQ (reference sequence). Trimming stripped 3 bases from V and 9 bases from J, with 9 bases between.

This chain connects TRBV18 to TRBJ2-1, with TRBD2 matching over 8 bases. With V trimmed by 6 bases and J by 1 base, 8 bases remained unmatched. CDR3 length: 16 residues. The germline CDR1 and CDR2 sequences are KGHSH and LQKENI. CDR3 in DNA: TGTGCCAGCTCGCGCAGGACTAGCAGGTCCTACAATGAGCAGTTCTTC. Translated, it gives CASSRRTSRSYNEQFF. Combining the CDR3 with reference TRBV18 and TRBJ2-1 gives the whole variable domain NAGVMQNPRHLVRRRGQEARLRCSPMKGHSHVYWYRQLPEEGLKFMVYLQKENIIDESGMPKERFSAEFPKEGPSILRIQQVVRGDSAAYFCASSRRTSRSYNEQFFGPGTRLTVL.

V is TRBV9 and J is TRBJ1-5; maybe TRBD1 (5 bases). In germline, CDR1 is SGDLS, CDR2 YYNGEE. The CDR3 length is 15 residues. V shed 5 bases and J shed 4 bases, with 16 bases lying between them. CDR3 nucleotide sequence: TGTGCCAGCAGTATAGAACCAGGGATGAATCAGCCCCAGCATTTT. Translating gives CASSIEPGMNQPQHF.

The chain recombines TRBV28 with TRBJ2-1; no clear D. V was pared by 3 bases and J by 5 bases, with 20 bases between. The CDR3 is 17 residues long. The germline V gene has CDR1 MDHEN and CDR2 SYDVKM. CDR3 bases: TGTGCCAGCAGTTTTTCCCCCACGGCAGAGATCAACAATGAGCAGTTCTTC. Protein product: CASSFSPTAEINNEQFF.

This chain connects TRBV4-1 to TRBJ1-5; 7 nucleotides agree with TRBD1. This CDR3 contains 14 residues. CDR1 and CDR2 from the germline V gene are MGHRA and YSYEKL. After removal of 1 base from V and 6 bases from J, the junction contained 3 bases not matched to a gene. Here the CDR3 DNA reads TGCGCCAGCAGCCAAGGGACAGGCGTTCAGCCCCAGCATTTT. Amino acid sequence: CASSQGTGVQPQHF.

This sequence joins TRBV6-5 and TRBJ1-1; the D is unclear. Germline CDR1 reads MNHEY; CDR2 reads SVGAGI. The CDR3 loop spans 13 amino acids. V lost 2 bases to trimming and J lost 5 bases, with 9 bases between them. In DNA, the CDR3 is TGTGCCAGCAGTTACACGGGGTGGACTGAAGCTTTCTTT. Translated: CASSYTGWTEAFF.

The V and J genes are TRBV4-3 and TRBJ1-1, with a tentative D call TRBD1 (5 bases). The CDR3 contains 12 residues. Per germline, CDR1 LGHNA and CDR2 YSLEER. The V end lost 4 bases, the J end lost 8 bases, and 11 bases lay between the germline ends. CDR3 region: CASSLGAGEAFF. CDR3 in DNA: TGCGCCAGCAGCCTAGGGGCAGGAGAAGCTTTCTTT.

The CDR3 region has the DNA TGTGCCAGCAGCTTAGGAAAGGACTATGGCTACACCTTC. Translated: CASSLGKDYGYTF. This chain uses TRBV7-2 with TRBJ1-2; no firm D call. V gave up 1 base and J gave up 3 bases, with 6 bases separating them. Germline CDR1 SGHTA, CDR2 FQGNSA. The CDR3 has 13 amino acids.

The V call is TRBV9, the J call TRBJ2-4; no definite D call. Trimming shortened V by 4 bases and J by 0 bases, and 14 bases separated the two germline ends. The CDR3 contains 16 residues. The germline V gene encodes CDR1 SGDLS and CDR2 YYNGEE. The DNA of the CDR3 is TGTGCCAGCAGCCTAAGCCCCCGCGGAGCCAAAAACATTCAGTACTTC. Translation gives CASSLSPRGAKNIQYF.

The chain carries TRBV29-1 and TRBJ1-1; D is undetermined. CDR3 size: 12 residues. The V and J ends lost 7 bases and 11 bases respectively, with 20 bases between them. Per the germline V gene, CDR1 is SQVTM and CDR2 is ANQGSEA. The CDR3 loop reads CSAPSGGKEAFF. CDR3 bases: TGCAGCGCCCCGTCAGGTGGGAAAGAGGCTTTCTTT.

This clone has a single count. V gene TRBV5-1 combines with J gene TRBJ2-7, with D possibly matching TRBD1 (5 bases). CDR3 length: 13 amino acids. CDR1 is SGHRS, CDR2 YFSETQ, per germline. The V end was cut by 6 bases, the J end by 3 bases, with 13 bases between. The chain's CDR3 is CASIQGSVYEQYV. In DNA form, the CDR3 reads TGCGCCAGCATTCAGGGCAGCGTCTACGAGCAGTACGTC.

The gene calls are TRBV11-3 and TRBJ2-2, with D possibly matching TRBD1 (5 bases). V was clipped by 1 base and J by 4 bases, with 10 bases between them. This CDR3 region has 15 residues. Germline CDR1 is SGHNT and CDR2 is YENEEA. CDR3 sequence: CASSLGQFVTGELFF. The CDR3 coding sequence is TGTGCCAGCAGCTTAGGACAGTTCGTCACCGGGGAGCTGTTTTTT.

The chain has TRBV19 and TRBJ1-1; weak D call: TRBD1 (5 bases). The germline V and J ends were trimmed by 3 bases and 3 bases, with 11 bases remaining between them. Germline CDR1 reads LNHDA; CDR2 reads SQIVND (reference sequence). The CDR3 has 14 residues. The CDR3 sequence: CASSMGPADTEAFF. The CDR3 DNA is TGTGCCAGTAGTATGGGGCCAGCAGACACTGAAGCTTTCTTT.

J is TRBJ2-3 and V is TRBV11-3; the D gene is possibly TRBD2 (5 bases). CDR3 length: 16 residues. Germline loops: CDR1 SGHNT, CDR2 YENEEA. Between the trimmed V and J ends, which lost 5 bases and 0 bases, there was a span of 15 bases. CDR3 nucleotides: TGTGCCAGCAGCCACCTAGGAAGAGGGAGCACAGATACGCAGTATTTT. This gives the protein CASSHLGRGSTDTQYF.

Only one count was recorded for this clone. CDR3 DNA: TGTGCCAGCAGCGTCCAGGACGGGGGGGAGACCCAGTACTTC. It translates to CASSVQDGGETQYF. V gene TRBV9 combines with J gene TRBJ2-5, with 7 positions matching TRBD2. The V gene's germline CDR1 is SGDLS and CDR2 YYNGEE. The CDR3 runs 14 residues. V gave up 2 bases and J gave up 5 bases; unmatched junction bases: 6. The whole variable domain, filled in from reference TRBV9 and TRBJ2-5, reads DSGVTQTPKHLITATGQRVTLRCSPRSGDLSVYWYQQSLDQGLQFLIQYYNGEERAKGNILERFSAQQFPDLHSELNLSSLELGDSALYFCASSVQDGGETQYFGPGTRLLVL.

The chain couples TRBV7-9 to TRBJ1-5; 10 nucleotides align to TRBD1. V lost 5 bases, J lost 2 bases, and 12 bases stayed unmatched. This CDR3 region has 18 residues. Germline V gene data show CDR1 as SEHNR and CDR2 as FQNEAQ (reference sequence). Written as DNA, the CDR3 is TGTGCCAGCAGCCCCGGGACAGGGGCTATAGCGGGCAATCAGCCCCAGCATTTT. Its protein is CASSPGTGAIAGNQPQHF.

The genes are TRBV7-2 and TRBJ2-5, with 7 bases fitting TRBD2. The CDR3 loop spans 13 amino acids. V gave up 5 bases and J gave up 4 bases; unmatched junction bases: 4. CDR1 is SGHTA and CDR2 is FQGNSA in the germline V gene. The CDR3 DNA is TGTGCCAGCAGCCGGGGGAGGGGAGAGACCCAGTACTTC. Translating it yields CASSRGRGETQYF.

CDR3 DNA: TGTGCCAGTATTGAAGGTGGATGGTGGACCGGGACAGGGGAGCTCCGAGCTTTCTTT. Encoded protein: CASIEGGWWTGTGELRAFF. The chain uses TRBV19 and TRBJ1-1, with 10 bases aligning to TRBD1. Germline CDR1 LNHDA, CDR2 SQIVND (reference sequence). This CDR3 region has 19 residues. V lost 7 bases to trimming and J lost 10 bases; unmatched junction nucleotides: 27.

The chain couples TRBV18 to TRBJ1-1; TRBD1 is a possible D gene (5 bases). Trimming left V 3 bases short and J 11 bases short, with 16 bases between. This CDR3 contains 13 residues. CDR1 and CDR2 (germline): KGHSH, LQKENI. The CDR3 region is CASSPLDRGEAFF. CDR3 bases: TGTGCCAGCTCACCCCTCGACAGAGGTGAGGCTTTCTTT.

This chain uses TRBV4-3 with TRBJ1-5, with TRBD1 as a possible D gene (6 bases). The V gene lost 0 bases and the J gene lost 9 bases, with 18 bases spanning the gap. Germline V gene sequence: CDR1 LGHNA, CDR2 YSLEER. The CDR3 is 16 residues long. The CDR3 nucleotides are TGCGCCAGCAGCCAAGAGATAGGGGCAGGGGAACGGCCCCAGCATTTT. This translates into CASSQEIGAGERPQHF.

The V and J genes are TRBV27 and TRBJ1-1, with unresolved D. The CDR3 totals 12 residues. V was clipped by 3 bases and J by 8 bases, with 10 bases between them. CDR1 and CDR2 from the germline V gene are MNHEY and SMNVEV (reference sequence). The CDR3 is CASSLRPPEAFF. CDR3 in DNA: TGTGCCAGCAGTTTGAGGCCGCCCGAAGCTTTCTTT.

The rearrangement links TRBV14 to TRBJ2-7, with TRBD1 identical over 11 bases. Per germline, CDR1 SGHDN and CDR2 FVKESK. This CDR3 region has 16 residues. The V gene end was trimmed by 5 bases and the J gene end by 2 bases; junction bases not matched to a gene: 8. CDR3 sequence reads: CASSLGRDRGAYEQYV. CDR3 sequence (DNA): TGTGCCAGCAGCTTAGGTCGGGACAGGGGGGCCTACGAGCAGTACGTC.

This chain connects TRBV7-9 to TRBJ2-2; D perhaps matches TRBD2 (5 bases). The CDR3 is 16 residues long. CDR1 SEHNR and CDR2 FQNEAQ come from the germline V gene (reference sequence). V was shortened by 5 bases and J by 2 bases, with 15 bases between the two germline ends. DNA of the CDR3: TGTGCCAGCAGCCTACCAAGCGGCATAAACACCGGGGAGCTGTTTTTT. This sequence encodes CASSLPSGINTGELFF.

Here the CDR3 DNA reads TGTGCCAGCACGGACAGGGATTACGAGCAGTACTTC. This gives the protein CASTDRDYEQYF. The chain links TRBV28 to TRBJ2-7; TRBD1 agrees at 8 bases. There are 12 residues in the CDR3. Germline V gives CDR1 MDHEN, CDR2 SYDVKM. The junction had 3 bases not matched to a gene; V was cut back by 7 bases and J by 4 bases. The variable domain in full, with the rest retrieved from reference TRBV28 and TRBJ2-7, is DVKVTQSSRYLVKRTGEKVFLECVQDMDHENMFWYRQDPGLGLRLIYFSYDVKMKEKGDIPEGYSVSREKKERFSLILESASTNQTSMYLCASTDRDYEQYFGPGTRLTVT.

DNA for the CDR3: TGTGCCAGCAGCTTACAGTTGAGTTCTAGCACAGATACGCAGTATTTT. Translation: CASSLQLSSSTDTQYF. V and J are TRBV13 and TRBJ2-3; D is ambiguous. The CDR3 covers 16 residues. V lost 2 bases and J 0 bases, leaving 12 bases between the germline ends. The V gene's germline CDR1 is PRHDT and CDR2 FYEKMQ (reference sequence).

The rearrangement links TRBV7-2 to TRBJ1-2; maybe TRBD1 (6 bases). The V end lost 1 base, the J end lost 7 bases, and 19 bases lay between the germline ends. The V gene's germline CDR1 is SGHTA and CDR2 FQGNSA. The CDR3 spans 16 residues. The CDR3 region is CASSLGSLGGRIGYTF. Written as DNA, the CDR3 is TGTGCCAGCAGCTTAGGGTCATTGGGGGGCAGGATTGGCTACACCTTC.